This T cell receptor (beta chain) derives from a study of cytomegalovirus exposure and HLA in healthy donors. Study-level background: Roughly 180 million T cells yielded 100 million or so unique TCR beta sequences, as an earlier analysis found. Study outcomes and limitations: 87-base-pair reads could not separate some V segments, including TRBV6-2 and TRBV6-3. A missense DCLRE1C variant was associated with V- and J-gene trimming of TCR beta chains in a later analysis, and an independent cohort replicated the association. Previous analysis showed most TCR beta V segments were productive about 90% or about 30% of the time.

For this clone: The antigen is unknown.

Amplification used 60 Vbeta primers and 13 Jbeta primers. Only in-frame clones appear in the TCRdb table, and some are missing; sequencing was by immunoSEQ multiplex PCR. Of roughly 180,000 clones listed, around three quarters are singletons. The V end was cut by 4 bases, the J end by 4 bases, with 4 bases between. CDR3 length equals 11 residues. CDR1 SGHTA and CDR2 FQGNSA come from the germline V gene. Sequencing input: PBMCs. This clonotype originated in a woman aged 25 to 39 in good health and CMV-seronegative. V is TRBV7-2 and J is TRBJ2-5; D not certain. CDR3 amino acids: CASSSGETQYF. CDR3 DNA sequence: TGTGCCAGCAGCTCAGGAGAGACCCAGTACTTC.